The rows below give T cell receptor beta chains drawn from one sample of a study of cytomegalovirus exposure and HLA in healthy donors. Produced via immunoSEQ multiplex PCR; TCRdb's table is partial and in-frame only. This sample carries roughly 250,000 clones, around 87% of them seen once, and the ten largest clones take 1% to 1.5%. The sequencing sample was made of PBMCs. The receptors here all came from a woman in her twenties or thirties in good health and CMV-seropositive. Both conserved end residues are part of each CDR3. A D gene is named only where the DNA matches it firmly. Expanded clones get a size class; other rows say once, few or many, or leave the size out.

clone_size,v_call,d_call,j_call,cdr3_aa,cdr3_nt
NA,TRBV5-1,TRBD1,TRBJ2-3,CASSGGQGVRTDTQYF,TGCGCCAGCAGCGGAGGACAGGGGGTGCGCACAGATACGCAGTATTTT
NA,TRBV11-2,TRBD2,TRBJ2-7,CASSPPGGGTSSYEQYF,TGTGCCAGCAGCCCCCCGGGTGGTGGGACTAGCTCCTACGAGCAGTACTTC
NA,TRBV2,TRBD1,TRBJ1-4,CASSLGQASPTRLFF,TGTGCCAGCAGCTTGGGACAGGCAAGCCCGACCCGACTCTTTTTT
NA,TRBV4-1,NA,TRBJ2-7,CASSHTGNEQYF,TGCGCCAGCAGCCACACAGGTAACGAGCAGTACTTC
NA,TRBV1,NA,TRBJ2-1,CTSSQEVAYYNEQFF,TGCACCAGCAGCCAAGAGGTAGCTTACTACAATGAGCAGTTCTTC
NA,TRBV6-5,NA,TRBJ1-1,CASTAGQMNTEAFF,TGTGCCAGCACGGCGGGGCAGATGAACACTGAAGCTTTCTTT
NA,TRBV9,TRBD2,TRBJ2-3,CASSVLAGGTDTQYF,TGTGCCAGCAGCGTACTAGCGGGAGGAACAGATACGCAGTATTTT
NA,TRBV6-1,NA,TRBJ1-2,CASSTHFRDGYTF,TGTGCCAGCAGTACCCACTTCAGGGATGGCTACACCTTC
NA,TRBV5-1,NA,TRBJ2-7,CASKQGYEQYF,TGCGCCAGCAAGCAGGGGTACGAGCAGTACTTC
NA,TRBV11-2,NA,TRBJ2-2,CASSLDLPSGTGELFF,TGTGCCAGCAGCTTAGACCTCCCGAGTGGCACCGGGGAGCTGTTTTTT
NA,TRBV5-6,NA,TRBJ2-2,CASSTTGNTGELFF,TGTGCCAGCAGCACGACGGGAAACACCGGGGAGCTGTTTTTT
NA,TRBV6-5,TRBD1,TRBJ2-5,CASSSDRVIETQYF,TGTGCCAGCAGTTCAGACAGGGTCATCGAGACCCAGTACTTC
few,TRBV29-1,TRBD2,TRBJ2-3,CSVEGGFLSPRTDTQYF,TGCAGCGTTGAGGGGGGGTTTCTGAGCCCCCGAACAGATACGCAGTATTTT
NA,TRBV2,NA,TRBJ2-7,CASSEGWRDYEQYF,TGTGCCAGCAGTGAAGGGTGGAGAGACTACGAGCAGTACTTC
once,TRBV5-1,TRBD1,TRBJ1-1,CASSLTADRDEAFF,TGCGCCAGCAGCTTGACCGCGGACAGGGATGAAGCTTTCTTT
once,TRBV28,NA,TRBJ2-7,CASSFEGRTNSYEQYF,TGTGCCAGCAGTTTTGAGGGCAGGACGAACTCCTACGAGCAGTACTTC
NA,TRBV5-1,NA,TRBJ1-2,CASTLLPGGYYGYTF,TGCGCCAGCACCCTCCTACCCGGCGGCTACTATGGCTACACCTTC
NA,TRBV12-5,TRBD2,TRBJ2-1,CASGLYWREGEQFF,TGTGCTAGTGGTTTGTATTGGCGGGAGGGTGAGCAGTTCTTC
once,TRBV4-1,TRBD2,TRBJ2-7,CASSQRTSGRVEQYF,TGCGCCAGCAGCCAAAGGACTAGCGGGAGGGTCGAGCAGTACTTC
NA,TRBV6-1,TRBD2,TRBJ2-7,CASRGLAGDAYEQYF,TGTGCCAGCAGGGGGCTAGCGGGAGACGCCTACGAGCAGTACTTC
NA,TRBV30,TRBD2,TRBJ2-7,CAWSGGGGRNYEQYF,TGTGCCTGGAGTGGGGGAGGCGGGAGGAACTACGAGCAGTACTTC
NA,TRBV5-1,NA,TRBJ2-5,CASSWTGTTGQETQYF,TGCGCCAGCAGCTGGACCGGGACAACCGGCCAAGAGACCCAGTACTTC
NA,TRBV9,NA,TRBJ1-2,CASSPQVGGGYGYTF,TGTGCCAGCAGCCCCCAAGTAGGGGGGGGGTATGGCTACACCTTC
NA,TRBV5-4,NA,TRBJ2-3,CASSLRGGDTQYF,TGTGCCAGCAGCTTGCGCGGCGGGGATACGCAGTATTTT
NA,TRBV11-3,NA,TRBJ2-7,CASSLDSAGGLWAEQYF,TGTGCCAGCAGCTTAGATTCTGCAGGTGGTTTGTGGGCCGAGCAGTACTTC
NA,TRBV5-4,TRBD1,TRBJ2-2,CASSWGQPVMTGELFF,TGTGCCAGCAGCTGGGGACAGCCCGTTATGACCGGGGAGCTGTTTTTT
NA,TRBV7-9,TRBD1,TRBJ2-1,CASTDRGAYNEQFF,TGTGCCAGCACAGACAGGGGAGCGTACAATGAGCAGTTCTTC
NA,TRBV23-1,NA,TRBJ2-1,CASSQSNPGTYNEQFF,TGCGCCAGCAGTCAATCGAACCCGGGGACCTACAATGAGCAGTTCTTC
NA,TRBV6-5,TRBD1,TRBJ2-7,CASNPGTGNSYEQYF,TGTGCCAGCAATCCCGGGACAGGGAATAGCTACGAGCAGTACTTC
NA,TRBV18,TRBD2,TRBJ2-7,CASSPGGFLSYEQYF,TGTGCCAGCTCCCCGGGGGGGTTCCTCTCCTACGAGCAGTACTTC